This T cell receptor (beta chain) stems from a study of T cell responses to AZD1222 COVID-19 vaccine. Study outcomes and limitations: Two doses of AZD1222 preceded a rise in Spike-specific TCR breadth and depth. Seropositive status at baseline applied to only a handful of AZD1222 recipients. Spike-wide coverage was observed for vaccine-associated CD4 TCRs, with dominant responses at 160-218 and 743-854.

The V end lost 2 bases, the J end lost 1 base, and 11 bases lay between the germline ends. The germline V gene encodes CDR1 GTSNPN and CDR2 SVGIG (reference sequence). There are 14 residues in the CDR3. Measured with immunoSEQ multiplex PCR; TCRdb has only the in-frame clones, and not every one. The sample has 150,000 to 180,000 clones, more than 90% seen once. Worth noting for this clone: Its antigen remains unidentified.

Sample: peripheral blood, taken 28 days after the second AZD1222 dose. The rearrangement uses TRBV30 and TRBJ1-1; D is undetermined. This TCR came from an adult who received the AZD1222 COVID-19 vaccine. The CDR3 nucleotides read TGTGCCTGGAGTCTTTCCGACGGGAACACTGAAGCTTTCTTT. Translated: CAWSLSDGNTEAFF.